The 23 T cell receptor beta chains below come from one sample, sequenced in a study of T cell repertoires in cytomegalovirus infection. TCRdb fed the reads into MiXCR, producing one record per CDR3 protein. Of some 300,000 distinct CDR3 sequences in the sample, 15% to 20% were seen once. The sequenced sample consisted of PBMCs. The receptors were sampled from a human donor in good health (CMV status not recorded). Some clones in this sample may be carry-over from other donors' samples.

This clonotype was counted a few times. The genes are TRBV12-3 or TRBV12-4 and TRBJ1-1; D is uncertain. V dropped 1 base and J dropped 2 bases, with 8 bases sitting between them. The CDR3 consists of 14 residues. The DNA of the CDR3 is TGTGCCAGCAGTTTAGGTTACTTCAACACTGAAGCTTTCTTT. It translates to CASSLGYFNTEAFF.

This clonotype has more than one count but fewer than ten. The rearrangement joins TRBV28 to TRBJ1-6; maybe TRBD1 (6 bases). CDR1 is MDHEN, CDR2 SYDVKM, per germline. Trimming cost V 11 bases and J 2 bases, with 22 bases left between them. CDR3 length: 17 amino acids. CDR3 sequence: CASSPRGTGTYNSPLHF. The CDR3 DNA follows: TGTGCCTCCTCCCCGAGGGGAACAGGGACCTATAATTCACCCCTCCACTTT.

This clonotype was counted a few times. The chain carries TRBV6-2 or TRBV6-3 and TRBJ2-7, with 8 bases matching TRBD1. From germline, CDR1 is MNHEY and CDR2 SVGEGT. V lost 8 bases, J lost 4 bases, and 10 bases stayed unmatched. This CDR3 comprises 14 residues. The CDR3 loop is CASDSQTGAYEQYF. For the CDR3, the DNA is TGTGCCAGCGACTCTCAGACAGGGGCATACGAGCAGTACTTC.

To note about this clonotype: One end of the junction is discordant with germline, which a read error may explain. The rearrangement uses TRBV5-6 and TRBJ2-3, with 7 bases lining up with TRBD2. Germline V gives CDR1 SGHDT, CDR2 YYEEEE. This CDR3 is 15 amino acids long. Here the CDR3 DNA reads TGTGCCAGCAGCGATGGGAGGGGATACACAGATACGCGGTATTTT. It encodes CASSDGRGYTDTRYF. The entire variable domain, with the rest obtained from reference TRBV5-6 and TRBJ2-3, is as follows: DAGVTQSPTHLIKTRGQQVTLRCSPKSGHDTVSWYQQALGQGPQFIFQYYEEEERQRGNFPDRFSGHQFPNYSSELNVNALLLGDSALYLCASSDGRGYTDTRYFGPGTRLTVL.

The chain joins TRBV27 to TRBJ1-1; 7 bases are shared with TRBD1. Germline CDR1 reads MNHEY; CDR2 reads SMNVEV (reference sequence). The CDR3 loop spans 15 amino acids. V was pared by 2 bases and J by 3 bases, with 6 bases of the junction left unmatched. The CDR3: CASSLQTGRDTEAFF. The CDR3 DNA reads TGTGCCAGCAGTTTACAGACAGGGAGAGACACTGAAGCTTTCTTT.

The chain carries TRBV10-3 and TRBJ2-5; D may be TRBD2 (5 bases). V was cut by 0 bases and J by 0 bases, with 5 bases left in between. This CDR3 spans 14 amino acids. Germline V gene data show CDR1 as ENHRY and CDR2 as SYGVKD. CDR3 coding DNA: TGTGCCATCAGTGAGTCGACTAACCAAGAGACCCAGTACTTC. Translating it yields CAISESTNQETQYF.

This sequence joins TRBV7-8 and TRBJ1-1; D may be TRBD1 (6 bases). This CDR3 contains 13 residues. Germline assignment: CDR1 SGHVS and CDR2 FQNEAQ. The V and J ends lost 4 bases and 8 bases respectively, with 14 bases between them. In nucleotides, the CDR3 is TGTGCCAGCAGCTCAACGACAGGAGGGGAAGCTTTCTTT. Translation: CASSSTTGGEAFF.

The V and J genes are TRBV9 and TRBJ2-5; 9 bases fit TRBD2. CDR1 and CDR2 (germline): SGDLS, YYNGEE. The CDR3 spans 16 residues. V lost 0 bases, J lost 0 bases, and 3 bases stayed unmatched. The CDR3 coding sequence is TGTGCCAGCAGCGTAGACAGCGGGGGGTACCAAGAGACCCAGTACTTC. Translating it yields CASSVDSGGYQETQYF.

This clonotype came up many times. This chain connects TRBV29-1 to TRBJ2-2; no definite D call. Germline V lookup: CDR1 SQVTM, CDR2 ANQGSEA. V shed 4 bases and J shed 6 bases, with 9 bases lying between them. The CDR3 runs 12 residues. CDR3 amino acids: CSVGQSAGELFF. In DNA form, the CDR3 reads TGCAGCGTTGGTCAAAGTGCCGGGGAGCTGTTTTTT.

The gene calls are TRBV27 and TRBJ1-6; the D is unclear. Trimming left V 1 base short and J 9 bases short, with 4 bases between. CDR3 length equals 12 residues. The germline gives CDR1 MNHEY, CDR2 SMNVEV (reference sequence). The CDR3 DNA reads TGTGCCAGCAGTTTATTGAGTTCACCCCTCCACTTT. As protein: CASSLLSSPLHF.

Note on this clonotype: This may come from a read error, since a much larger clone is one base off. V and J are TRBV2 and TRBJ1-5; D is unresolved. CDR3 length equals 14 residues. Per the germline V gene, CDR1 is SNHLY and CDR2 is FYNNEI. Trimming removed 9 bases from V and 4 bases from J, with 16 bases in between. CDR3 amino acids: CASWMGGGNQPQHF. DNA for the CDR3: TGTGCCAGTTGGATGGGAGGAGGAAATCAGCCCCAGCATTTT.

The chain recombines TRBV6-6 with TRBJ2-3; tentatively, D is TRBD2 (7 bases). This CDR3 contains 14 residues. Trimming left V 7 bases short and J 0 bases short, with 11 bases between. CDR1 is MNHNY, CDR2 SVGAGI, per germline (reference sequence). This CDR3 reads CASKGGPSTDTQYF. DNA of the CDR3: TGTGCCAGCAAGGGGGGGCCGAGCACAGATACGCAGTATTTT.

This clonotype has more than one count but fewer than ten. V and J are TRBV4-2 and TRBJ2-1, with D perhaps TRBD1 or TRBD2 (6 bases each). Trimming removed 1 base from V and 4 bases from J, with 17 bases in between. Germline V gene data show CDR1 as LGHNA and CDR2 as YNFKEQ. The CDR3 extends over 17 amino acids. The CDR3 protein is CASSQVRSRGGYNEQFF. The DNA of the CDR3 is TGTGCCAGCAGCCAAGTCCGGTCTCGAGGGGGGTACAATGAGCAGTTCTTC.

This clonotype occurred many times. The rearrangement joins TRBV12-3 or TRBV12-4 to TRBJ1-1; D is ambiguous. Trimming shortened V by 7 bases and J by 1 base, and 13 bases separated the two germline ends. This CDR3 region has 14 residues. The CDR3 sequence: CASTGSPGNTEAFF. CDR3 in DNA: TGTGCCAGCACCGGGAGCCCAGGGAACACTGAAGCTTTCTTT.

The chain uses TRBV12-3 or TRBV12-4 and TRBJ2-5, with 7 nucleotides matching TRBD2. This CDR3 region has 15 residues. Unmatched junction bases numbered 4, after V lost 1 base and J lost 2 bases. CDR3 sequence reads: CASSLGPGGQETQYF. CDR3 coding DNA: TGTGCCAGCAGTTTAGGGCCGGGGGGACAAGAGACCCAGTACTTC.

The table lists this clonotype with a few counts. The gene calls are TRBV20-1 and TRBJ2-1; 10 bases fit TRBD2. The germline CDR1 and CDR2 sequences are DFQATT and SNEGSKA (reference sequence). The CDR3 has 17 amino acids. The trim removed 5 bases at V and 0 bases at J, leaving 10 bases unmatched. CDR3 in DNA: TGCAGTGCTGCGGGACTAGCGCAAGGCGCCTCCTACAATGAGCAGTTCTTC. Translated, it gives CSAAGLAQGASYNEQFF.

The sample holds a few counts of this clonotype. J is TRBJ1-1 and V is TRBV6-4, with D perhaps matching TRBD1 (5 bases). Germline loops: CDR1 MRHNA, CDR2 SNTAGT. V was cut by 2 bases and J by 0 bases, with 16 bases left in between. The CDR3 runs 17 residues. CDR3 sequence reads: CASSDRQPLYVNTEAFF. CDR3 in DNA: TGTGCCAGCAGTGACCGACAGCCCCTATACGTGAACACTGAAGCTTTCTTT.

This clonotype was seen a handful of times. The gene calls are TRBV7-9 and TRBJ2-5; 8 nucleotides line up with TRBD1. This CDR3 is built from 17 residues. The germline V gene has CDR1 SEHNR and CDR2 FQNEAQ (reference sequence). The trim removed 5 bases at V and 3 bases at J, leaving 14 bases unmatched. In nucleotides, the CDR3 is TGTGCCAGCAGCCTCCCCCTAGGCGGGACAGGAGAAGAGACCCAGTACTTC. This codes for CASSLPLGGTGEETQYF.

The chain is built from TRBV5-1 and TRBJ2-3, with TRBD2 identical over 12 bases. This CDR3 comprises 16 residues. V shed 1 base and J 6 bases; nucleotides not matched to a gene: 6. Looked up from germline, CDR1 is SGHRS and CDR2 is YFSETQ. The CDR3 region is CASSLKLAGGGDTQYF. CDR3 DNA: TGCGCCAGCAGCTTGAAACTAGCGGGGGGTGGTGATACGCAGTATTTT.

In this sample, this clonotype turned up a few times. V and J are TRBV10-3 and TRBJ2-1; 8 bases align to TRBD2. J was trimmed by 0 bases and V by 6 bases; bases with no gene match: 4. Per the germline V gene, CDR1 is ENHRY and CDR2 is SYGVKD. The CDR3 is made up of 15 amino acids. CDR3 in DNA: TGTGCCATCAGCCTACTAGCGGACTCCTACAATGAGCAGTTCTTC. This encodes CAISLLADSYNEQFF.

For this clonotype: Given a much more abundant clone one base away, this may be a read error. This sequence joins TRBV12-3 or TRBV12-4 and TRBJ1-3, with TRBD1 matching 7 bases. The V gene end was trimmed by 6 bases and the J gene end by 4 bases; junction bases not matched to a gene: 12. The CDR3 has 16 amino acids. CDR3 sequence: CASSETGETWGNTIYF. The CDR3 DNA is TGTGCCAGCAGCGAAACAGGGGAAACGTGGGGAAACACCATATATTTT.

This clonotype came up a few times. The J gene is TRBJ2-2, the V gene TRBV12-3 or TRBV12-4; maybe TRBD2 (6 bases). V shed 7 bases and J shed 6 bases, with 15 bases lying between them. This CDR3 comprises 14 residues. The CDR3 protein is CASTSRGLPGELFF. Written as DNA, the CDR3 is TGTGCCAGCACCTCTCGGGGACTCCCCGGGGAGCTGTTTTTT.

This chain links TRBV4-1 with TRBJ2-7; 8 positions match TRBD1. The CDR3 loop spans 19 amino acids. Germline V gene lookup returns CDR1 MGHRA and CDR2 YSYEKL. Unmatched junction bases numbered 20, after V lost 4 bases and J lost 3 bases. CDR3 residues: CASSPRGQALGADYYEQYF. In nucleotides, the CDR3 is TGCGCCAGCAGCCCCCGGGGACAGGCCCTTGGTGCTGACTACTACGAGCAGTACTTC.